This is a list of T cell receptor beta chains from one sample in a study of cytomegalovirus exposure and HLA in healthy donors. Using immunoSEQ multiplex PCR, the repertoire was profiled, and TCRdb retains in-frame clones only, with some absent. The top ten hold approximately 1.7% of the sample, which has around 220,000 clones, around 75% seen once. Sequencing used PBMCs. Source of these receptors: a woman in her twenties or thirties in good health and CMV-seronegative. The CDR3 runs from the conserved cysteine through the conserved F or W.

TRBV9	TRBJ1-4	CASSVQGPNEKLFF
TRBV7-9	TRBJ2-5	CASSLAGGQETQYF
TRBV5-1	TRBJ2-4	CASSSEREGRDIQYF
TRBV10-3	TRBJ2-5	CATRSEETQYF
TRBV30	TRBJ1-1	CAWSVFGGTEAFF
TRBV6-5	TRBJ2-7	CASSYDAGGETYEQYF
TRBV7-9	TRBJ2-3	CASSLVPSGRDADTQYF
TRBV5-4	TRBJ2-3	CASSLYPPGTDTQYF
TRBV5-1	TRBJ1-1	CASSLAPGRETEAFF
TRBV2	TRBJ1-4	CASTGDFATNEKLFF
TRBV7-8	NA	CASSLEGTDIEQYF